A selection of T cell receptor beta chains follows, all from one sample in a study of human T cells and chemical hapten exposure. TCRdb reprocessed the RACE reads with MiXCR, giving one entry per CDR3 protein. The data hold roughly 70,000 distinct CDR3 sequences, with 25% to 40% observed a single time. The sample consisted of whole blood, taken in connection with sensitization to the hapten diphenylcyclopropenone (DPC). These receptors were collected from a man aged 35 to 55 with alopecia areata. Some clones in this sample may be carry-over from other donors' samples. CDR3s leave out the opening cysteine and the closing phenylalanine or tryptophan. D genes are given only for firm matches. Part of the rows lack a size; the others show once, few, many or a class for expanded clones.

D	J	V	length	size	CDR3
.	TRBJ1-5	TRBV6-5	13	.	ASSYQKGSNQPQH
TRBD2	TRBJ2-7	TRBV12-3/TRBV12-4	10	.	ASSSSQRGQY
.	TRBJ2-3	TRBV6-1	10	.	ASSDVLPTQY
TRBD1	TRBJ2-2	TRBV6-2/TRBV6-3	14	.	ASSPPGTGHTGELF
TRBD2	TRBJ2-7	TRBV6-2/TRBV6-3	12	.	ASESSGSRAEQY
TRBD1	TRBJ2-6	TRBV10-3	15	.	ATAEQGVKSGANVLT
.	TRBJ1-5	TRBV19	13	.	ASSIRGNSNQPQH
.	TRBJ2-7	TRBV7-9	12	.	ASSLGSQVNEQY
.	TRBJ1-4	TRBV9	11	.	ASSAGENEKLF
.	TRBJ2-2	TRBV19	11	.	ASATDGTGELF
TRBD1	TRBJ1-5	TRBV15	13	few	ATSRGTGENQPQH
TRBD1	TRBJ1-5	TRBV28	12	.	ASSLGDRYQPQH
.	TRBJ1-5	TRBV28	13	.	ASRLQGISNQPQH
.	TRBJ2-5	TRBV25-1	11	few	ASSGPNQETQY
TRBD2	TRBJ2-1	TRBV28	12	.	ASRRTSGINEQF
.	TRBJ2-3	TRBV6-2/TRBV6-3	12	.	ASSSIAGTDTQY
.	TRBJ2-7	TRBV7-9	14	.	ASSPIPVNPVGEQY
.	TRBJ1-3	TRBV6-5	11	few	ASSYSQVNTIY
TRBD1	TRBJ2-1	TRBV24-1	14	.	ATSDPTGVEGNEQF
TRBD1	TRBJ1-4	TRBV6-5	12	.	ASRTGGAHEKLF
.	TRBJ2-1	TRBV5-1	14	medium-sized	ASSFSGAGVENEQF
.	TRBJ1-1	TRBV20-1	9	.	SARPATEAF
TRBD1	TRBJ2-3	TRBV19	15	few	ASSPTARGLFTDTQY
.	TRBJ2-7	TRBV2	13	few	ASSEIANLEYEQY
TRBD2	TRBJ2-3	TRBV4-3	13	.	ASSQTSGATDTQY
.	TRBJ1-3	TRBV6-5	13	.	ASSYSISSGNTIY
TRBD2	TRBJ2-1	TRBV30	14	few	AWSRPGLASFNEQF
.	TRBJ2-3	TRBV29-1	11	.	SVTQDSTDTQY
.	TRBJ1-2	TRBV5-1	10	few	ASSSTGNGYT
TRBD2	TRBJ2-7	TRBV18	12	.	ASSRRDYSYEQY
.	TRBJ1-5	TRBV18	12	few	ASSPDGRNQPQH
.	TRBJ1-4	TRBV7-9	13	.	ASSPPGLPNEKLF
.	TRBJ2-1	TRBV24-1	13	.	ATSEGTTNYNEQF
.	TRBJ2-4	TRBV6-2/TRBV6-3	12	.	ASSKSGQKNIQY
TRBD1	TRBJ1-2	TRBV29-1	10	.	SVGQSSEGYT
.	TRBJ2-4	TRBV12-3/TRBV12-4	13	.	ASSSLEVAKNIQY
TRBD2	TRBJ2-7	TRBV20-1	13	few	SAPGLRTSGSEQY
.	TRBJ2-6	TRBV28	14	.	ASRGQRDSGANVLT
.	TRBJ1-1	TRBV18	12	few	ASSPDRKNTEAF
.	TRBJ2-1	TRBV29-1	10	few	SVLIQYNEQF
TRBD1	TRBJ1-1	TRBV7-2	12	few	ASSTTQGITEAF
.	TRBJ1-1	TRBV2	10	.	ASSVSNTETF